This entry lists 10 T cell receptor beta chains sequenced from one sample in a study of shared clonotypes between healthy human individuals. Libraries were prepared by immunoSEQ multiplex PCR; TCRdb keeps only in-frame clonotypes and omits some of them. The profile shows about 1.1 million clones, about four fifths of them singletons. Sequenced sample: memory CD4+ T cells from PBMCs. The sample's subset: CD45RA-negative fraction. The receptors originated from a man between 18 and 35 years old in good health. Some clones in this sample may be carry-over from other donors' samples.

The chain employs TRBV28 and TRBJ1-4; no definite D call. Germline V lookup: CDR1 MDHEN, CDR2 SYDVKM. This CDR3 contains 14 residues. V was trimmed by 2 bases and J by 6 bases, leaving 10 bases between them. CDR3 nucleotides: TGTGCCAGCAGTTTAGGCGGAACGGATGAAAAACTGTTTTTT. Translated: CASSLGGTDEKLFF.

The chain joins TRBV5-3 to TRBJ2-1; 8 bases match TRBD2. TRBV5-3 is filed as an ORF, its function uncertain. This CDR3 is built from 18 residues. The ends lost 3 bases at V and 3 bases at J; junction bases unmatched: 14. For the CDR3, the DNA is TGTGCCAGAAGCTCTTTCTGGGTGGGAGCGGGAGACTACAATGAGCAGTTCTTC. Protein: CARSSFWVGAGDYNEQFF.

CDR3 sequence reads: CASSIRGGSPLHF. The CDR3 DNA sequence: TGTGCCAGCAGTATACGGGGGGGTTCACCCCTCCACTTT. This chain links TRBV28 with TRBJ1-6; D possibly corresponds to TRBD1 (5 bases). This CDR3 has 13 amino acids. From germline, CDR1 is MDHEN and CDR2 SYDVKM. The V and J ends lost 5 bases and 9 bases respectively, with 11 bases between them.

This chain joins TRBV5-4 and TRBJ2-7; D is perhaps TRBD1 or TRBD2 (7 bases each). CDR1 is SGHNT, CDR2 YYREEE, per germline (reference sequence). The ends were cut back, 4 bases at V and 3 bases at J, with 20 bases in the middle. The CDR3 has 16 amino acids. Written as DNA, the CDR3 is TGTGCCAGCAGCCCAGGGGGGGGTAGCGATTTCTACGAGCAGTACTTC. This encodes CASSPGGGSDFYEQYF.

The chain recombines TRBV28 with TRBJ2-3; 9 bases are a match to TRBD1. The CDR3 has 16 residues. Per the germline V gene, CDR1 is MDHEN and CDR2 is SYDVKM. The J segment lost 1 base and the V segment lost 5 bases, leaving 7 bases of the junction unmatched. The CDR3 protein is CASSAITGGGTDTQYF. In DNA form, the CDR3 reads TGTGCCAGCAGTGCTATAACAGGGGGCGGCACAGATACGCAGTATTTT.

The V gene is TRBV6-6, the J gene TRBJ2-6, with D possibly TRBD1 on 6 matching bases. This CDR3 is 16 amino acids long. The V end was cut by 8 bases, the J end by 0 bases, with 14 bases between. Germline CDR1 is MNHNY and CDR2 is SVGAGI (reference sequence). The CDR3 region has the DNA TGTGCCAGCTCCCACAGGGCGGTCTCTGGGGCCAACGTCCTGACTTTC. Protein: CASSHRAVSGANVLTF.

The gene calls are TRBV28 and TRBJ2-4; the D gene could be TRBD1 or TRBD2 (6 bases each). This CDR3 has 14 amino acids. V shed 7 bases and J shed 5 bases, with 15 bases lying between them. Germline assignment: CDR1 MDHEN and CDR2 SYDVKM. The CDR3 DNA reads TGTGCCAGCAACCGAGGGGGGCCCCAAAACATTCAGTACTTC. As protein: CASNRGGPQNIQYF. Filled out from reference TRBV28 and TRBJ2-4, the complete variable domain reads DVKVTQSSRYLVKRTGEKVFLECVQDMDHENMFWYRQDPGLGLRLIYFSYDVKMKEKGDIPEGYSVSREKKERFSLILESASTNQTSMYLCASNRGGPQNIQYFGAGTRLSVL.

CDR3: CASSIIAGGPDTQYF. The CDR3 DNA reads as TGTGCCAGCAGCATAATAGCGGGAGGGCCAGATACGCAGTATTTT. This chain links TRBV9 with TRBJ2-3, with 11 bases lining up with TRBD2. Germline V CDR1 and CDR2: SGDLS, YYNGEE. Losses at the gene ends were 4 bases for V and 4 bases for J; bases not matched to a gene: 5. This CDR3 comprises 15 residues.

The gene calls are TRBV9 and TRBJ2-2, with 7 bases that match TRBD1. Trimming cost V 3 bases and J 5 bases; bases outside gene matches: 7. CDR1 is SGDLS, CDR2 YYNGEE, per germline. The length of the CDR3 is 15 residues. The CDR3 DNA sequence: TGTGCCAGCAGCGCCGGGACAGCTACTACCGGGGAGCTGTTTTTT. Encoded protein: CASSAGTATTGELFF.

This chain joins TRBV4-1 and TRBJ2-2; weak D call: TRBD2 (6 bases). The CDR3 consists of 15 residues. Looked up from germline, CDR1 is MGHRA and CDR2 is YSYEKL. V dropped 4 bases and J dropped 6 bases, with 15 bases sitting between them. The DNA for the CDR3 is TGCGCCAGCAGCCGACCGGGACTTGGGGCCGGGGAGCTGTTTTTT. Translating gives CASSRPGLGAGELFF.